The clone carrying this T cell receptor (beta chain) was detected a few times. As yet, its antigen is unknown. J lost 6 bases, V lost 3 bases, and 5 bases had no gene match. Germline loops: CDR1 KGHSH, CDR2 LQKENI. The CDR3 runs 16 residues. This entry comes from a study of beta chain features in type 1 diabetes. General observations from the study: Relative to healthy donors, patients appeared to have naive, central memory and Treg TCRB repertoires that were more similar.

Reverse transcription of all isolated RNA meant that expressed TCRB transcripts were sequenced. TCRdb's copy holds only in-frame clones and misses some; the assay was immunoSEQ multiplex PCR. The sample includes roughly 150,000 clones, roughly 9.1% of them seen just once. Sequencing input: central memory CD4+ T cells from blood. V gene TRBV18 combines with J gene TRBJ2-2, with 12 bases fitting TRBD2. This receptor was identified in a woman aged 18 to 35 in good health. This chain's CDR3 is CASSPTSGSVSGELFF. DNA for the CDR3: TGTGCCAGCTCACCGACTAGCGGGAGTGTATCCGGGGAGCTGTTTTTT.